This T cell receptor beta chain was captured in a study of tumor and adjacent non-tumor tissue in lung cancer. About this clonotype itself: Possible read error: a much larger clone is one base away.

This CDR3 is 16 amino acids long. The V end was cut by 7 bases, the J end by 3 bases, with 20 bases between. The germline V gene has CDR1 SEHNR and CDR2 FQNEAQ (reference sequence). This sample's RNA came from whole unsorted tissue. The normal lung tissue was taken more than 3 cm from the tumor edge. TCRbeta libraries were built with three rounds of nested PCR, modified from ARM-PCR. TCRdb re-analysed the multiplex PCR reads in MiXCR, keeping a single row per CDR3 protein. The sample has more than 75,000 distinct CDR3 sequences, 80% seen once; the top ten hold under 40%. This chain connects TRBV7-9 to TRBJ2-3; weak D call: TRBD2 (6 bases). Material for sequencing was distant non-tumor lung tissue. The sequence was obtained from a man aged 55 to 70 with small cell lung cancer. Here the CDR3 DNA reads TGTGCCAGCAACTTCGGATGGGGACTTCAAACAGATACGCAGTATTTT. Protein sequence: CASNFGWGLQTDTQYF.